The source of this TCR beta chain is a study of blood T cell repertoires in COVID-19. About the research overall: COVID-19 samples from acute and convalescent phases originated in the United States, Italy and Spain. T cells, B-cell-depleted T cells, or PBMCs supplied cDNA or gDNA.

This CDR3 spans 15 amino acids. Looked up from germline, CDR1 is LGHNA and CDR2 is YSLEER. Trimming took 0 bases from V and 1 from J; bases not matched to a gene: 0. In the study's own analysis: Estimates of nucleated cell counts were drawn from the amplification of reference gene primers. Sequencing used immunoSEQ multiplex PCR; TCRdb keeps in-frame clones, though not all of them. That table is the source of V, J and clone size, and D and trimming were worked out from the DNA. The profile shows around 150,000 clones, approximately 86% of them singletons. What was sequenced was peripheral blood. V is TRBV4-3 and J is TRBJ1-1; 9 bases fit TRBD1. The source is a man between 70 and 80 years old with acute or convalescent COVID-19. CDR3 sequence (DNA): TGCGCCAGCAGCCAAGAACAGGGGGCGAACACTGAAGCTTTCTTT. Its protein product is CASSQEQGANTEAFF.